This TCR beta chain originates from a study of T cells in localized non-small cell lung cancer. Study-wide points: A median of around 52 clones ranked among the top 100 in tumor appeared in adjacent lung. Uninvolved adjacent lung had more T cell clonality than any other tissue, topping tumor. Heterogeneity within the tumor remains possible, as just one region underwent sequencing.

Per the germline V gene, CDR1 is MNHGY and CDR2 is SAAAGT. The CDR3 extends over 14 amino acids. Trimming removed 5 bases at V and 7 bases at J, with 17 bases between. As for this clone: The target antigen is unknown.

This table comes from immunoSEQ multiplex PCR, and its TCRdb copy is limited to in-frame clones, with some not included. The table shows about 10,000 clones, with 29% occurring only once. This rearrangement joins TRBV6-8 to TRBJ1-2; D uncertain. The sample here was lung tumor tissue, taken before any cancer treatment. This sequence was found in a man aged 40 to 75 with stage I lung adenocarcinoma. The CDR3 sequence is CASSVMPHGAGYTF. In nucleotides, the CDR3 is TGTGCCAGCAGTGTAATGCCTCACGGCGCTGGCTACACCTTC.